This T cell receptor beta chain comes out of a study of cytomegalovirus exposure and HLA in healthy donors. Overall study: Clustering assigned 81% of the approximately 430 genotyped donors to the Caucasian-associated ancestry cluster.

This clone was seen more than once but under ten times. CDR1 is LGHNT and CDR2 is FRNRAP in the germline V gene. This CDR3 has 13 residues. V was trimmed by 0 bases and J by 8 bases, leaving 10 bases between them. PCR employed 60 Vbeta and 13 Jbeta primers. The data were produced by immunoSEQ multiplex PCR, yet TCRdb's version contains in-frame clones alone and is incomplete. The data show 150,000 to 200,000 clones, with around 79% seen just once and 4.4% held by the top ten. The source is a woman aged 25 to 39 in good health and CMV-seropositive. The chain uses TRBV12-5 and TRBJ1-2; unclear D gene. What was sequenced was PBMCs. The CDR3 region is CASGLVLQSGYTF. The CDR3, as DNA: TGTGCTAGTGGTTTGGTACTTCAATCCGGCTACACCTTC.